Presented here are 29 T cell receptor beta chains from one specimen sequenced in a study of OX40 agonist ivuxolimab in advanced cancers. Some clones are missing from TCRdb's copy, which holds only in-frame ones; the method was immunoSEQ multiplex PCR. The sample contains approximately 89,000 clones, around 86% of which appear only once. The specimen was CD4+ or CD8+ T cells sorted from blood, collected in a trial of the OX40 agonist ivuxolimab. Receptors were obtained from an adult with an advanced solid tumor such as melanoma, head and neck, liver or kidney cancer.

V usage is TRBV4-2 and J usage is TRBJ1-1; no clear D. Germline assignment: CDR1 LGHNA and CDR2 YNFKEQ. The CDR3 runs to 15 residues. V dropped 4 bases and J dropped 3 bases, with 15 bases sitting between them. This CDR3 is CASSLEAAYYTEAFF. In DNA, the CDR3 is TGTGCCAGCAGCCTAGAGGCAGCGTATTACACTGAAGCTTTCTTT.

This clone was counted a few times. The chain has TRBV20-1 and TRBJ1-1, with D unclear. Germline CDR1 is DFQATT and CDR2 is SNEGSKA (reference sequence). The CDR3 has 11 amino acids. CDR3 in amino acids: CSGFWETEAFF. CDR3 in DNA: TGCAGCGGATTTTGGGAAACTGAAGCTTTCTTT.

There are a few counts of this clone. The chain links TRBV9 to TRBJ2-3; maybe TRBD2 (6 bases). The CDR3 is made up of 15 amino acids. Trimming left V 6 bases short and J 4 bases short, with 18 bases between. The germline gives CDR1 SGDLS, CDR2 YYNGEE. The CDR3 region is CASTLKTSRSDTQYF. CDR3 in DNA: TGTGCCAGCACCTTAAAGACTAGTCGATCAGATACGCAGTATTTT.

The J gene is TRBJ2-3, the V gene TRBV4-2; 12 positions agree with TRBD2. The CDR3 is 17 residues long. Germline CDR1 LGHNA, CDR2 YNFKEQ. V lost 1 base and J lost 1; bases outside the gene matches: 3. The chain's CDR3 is CASSQGLAGVRTDTQYF. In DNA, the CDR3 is TGTGCCAGCAGCCAAGGACTAGCGGGGGTCCGCACAGATACGCAGTATTTT.

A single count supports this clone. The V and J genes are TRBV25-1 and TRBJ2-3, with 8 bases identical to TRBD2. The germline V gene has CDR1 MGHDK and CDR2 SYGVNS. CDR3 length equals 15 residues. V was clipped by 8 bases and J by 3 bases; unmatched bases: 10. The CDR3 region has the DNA TGTGCCAGCGGAATAGCGGGGATCAGGACAGATACGCAGTATTTT. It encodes CASGIAGIRTDTQYF.

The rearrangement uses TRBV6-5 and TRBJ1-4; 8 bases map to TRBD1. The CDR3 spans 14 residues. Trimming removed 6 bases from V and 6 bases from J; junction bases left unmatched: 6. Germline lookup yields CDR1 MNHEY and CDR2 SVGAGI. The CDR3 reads CASSLPTGDEKLFF. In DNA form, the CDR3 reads TGTGCCAGCAGCCTGCCGACAGGGGATGAAAAACTGTTTTTT.

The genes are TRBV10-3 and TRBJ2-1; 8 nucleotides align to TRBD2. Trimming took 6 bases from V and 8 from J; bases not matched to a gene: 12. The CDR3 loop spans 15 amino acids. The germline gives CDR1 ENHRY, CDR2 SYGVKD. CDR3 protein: CAIRAGGGKGDEQFF. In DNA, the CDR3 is TGTGCCATCAGGGCAGGCGGGGGGAAGGGCGATGAGCAGTTCTTC.

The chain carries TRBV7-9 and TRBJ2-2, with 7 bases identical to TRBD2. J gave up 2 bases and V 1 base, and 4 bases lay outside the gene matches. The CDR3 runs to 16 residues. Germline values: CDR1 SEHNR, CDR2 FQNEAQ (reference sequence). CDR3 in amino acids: CASSLGGTINTGELFF. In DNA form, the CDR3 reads TGTGCCAGCAGCTTAGGCGGGACTATCAACACCGGGGAGCTGTTTTTT.

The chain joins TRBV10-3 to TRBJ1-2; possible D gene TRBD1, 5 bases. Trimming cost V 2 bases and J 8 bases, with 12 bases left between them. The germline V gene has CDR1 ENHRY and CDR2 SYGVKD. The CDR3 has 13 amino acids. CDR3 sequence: CAISETTARGYTF. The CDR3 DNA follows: TGTGCCATCAGTGAGACGACAGCGCGGGGCTACACCTTC.

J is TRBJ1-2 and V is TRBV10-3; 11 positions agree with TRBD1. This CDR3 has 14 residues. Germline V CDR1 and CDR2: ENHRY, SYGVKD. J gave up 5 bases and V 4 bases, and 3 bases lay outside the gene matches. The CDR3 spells CAISGDRGVYGYTF. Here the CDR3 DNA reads TGTGCCATCAGTGGGGACAGGGGGGTGTATGGCTACACCTTC.

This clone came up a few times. CDR3 protein: CASSSTGTAEQYF. In DNA, the CDR3 is TGTGCCAGCAGCTCCACCGGGACAGCCGAGCAGTACTTC. V is TRBV7-9 and J is TRBJ2-7, with 7 bases that match TRBD1. The CDR3 has 13 residues. Germline trimming cut 4 bases from V and 6 bases from J; bases unmatched to any gene: 6. Germline CDR1 SEHNR, CDR2 FQNEAQ (reference sequence).

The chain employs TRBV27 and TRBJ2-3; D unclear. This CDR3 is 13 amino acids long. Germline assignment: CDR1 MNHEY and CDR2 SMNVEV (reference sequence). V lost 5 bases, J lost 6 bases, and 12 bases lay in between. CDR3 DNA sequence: TGTGCCAGCAGTCCGATCATGCGGGATACGCAGTATTTT. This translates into CASSPIMRDTQYF.

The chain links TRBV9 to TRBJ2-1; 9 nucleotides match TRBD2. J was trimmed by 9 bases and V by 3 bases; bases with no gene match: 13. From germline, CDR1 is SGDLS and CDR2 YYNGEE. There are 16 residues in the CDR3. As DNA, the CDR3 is TGTGCCAGCAGCGAGAGTGGGAGCGGGGGGCGGGGTGAGCAGTTCTTC. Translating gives CASSESGSGGRGEQFF.

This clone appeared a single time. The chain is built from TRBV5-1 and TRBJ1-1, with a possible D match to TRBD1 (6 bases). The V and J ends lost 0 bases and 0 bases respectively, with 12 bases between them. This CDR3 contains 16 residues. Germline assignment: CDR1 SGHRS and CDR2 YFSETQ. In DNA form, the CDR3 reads TGCGCCAGCAGCTTGGTGGGGGCAGGAATGAACACTGAAGCTTTCTTT. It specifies CASSLVGAGMNTEAFF.

CDR3 protein: CASSKARQDNYEQYF. Written as DNA, the CDR3 is TGTGCCAGCAGCAAAGCGCGGCAGGATAACTACGAGCAGTACTTC. The chain links TRBV21-1 to TRBJ2-7. TRBV21-1 is noted as a pseudogene. The CDR3 is 15 amino acids.

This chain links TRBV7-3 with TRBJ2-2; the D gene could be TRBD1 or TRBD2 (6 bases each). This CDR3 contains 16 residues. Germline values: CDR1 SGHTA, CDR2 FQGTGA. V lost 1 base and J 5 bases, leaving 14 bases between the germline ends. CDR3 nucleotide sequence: TGTGCCAGCAGCTTAAGTACGGGGGCTAGGACCGGGGAGCTGTTTTTT. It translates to CASSLSTGARTGELFF.

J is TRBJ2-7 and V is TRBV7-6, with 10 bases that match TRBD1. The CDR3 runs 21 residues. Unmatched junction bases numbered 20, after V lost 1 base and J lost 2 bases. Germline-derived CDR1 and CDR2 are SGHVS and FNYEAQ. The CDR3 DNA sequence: TGTGCCAGCAGCTTAGTTCCCCCGGGACAGGGGCGATTCCAGACCGCCTACGAGCAGTACTTC. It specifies CASSLVPPGQGRFQTAYEQYF. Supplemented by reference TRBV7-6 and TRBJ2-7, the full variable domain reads GAGVSQSPRYKVTKRGQDVALRCDPISGHVSLYWYRQALGQGPEFLTYFNYEAQQDKSGLPNDRFSAERPEGSISTLTIQRTEQRDSAMYRCASSLVPPGQGRFQTAYEQYFGPGTRLTVT.

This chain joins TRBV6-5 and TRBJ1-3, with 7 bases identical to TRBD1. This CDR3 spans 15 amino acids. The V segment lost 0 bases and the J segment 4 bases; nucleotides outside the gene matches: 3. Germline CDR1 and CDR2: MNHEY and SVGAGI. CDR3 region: CASSYSTGRGNTIYF. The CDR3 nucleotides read TGTGCCAGCAGTTACTCGACAGGGAGAGGAAACACCATATATTTT.

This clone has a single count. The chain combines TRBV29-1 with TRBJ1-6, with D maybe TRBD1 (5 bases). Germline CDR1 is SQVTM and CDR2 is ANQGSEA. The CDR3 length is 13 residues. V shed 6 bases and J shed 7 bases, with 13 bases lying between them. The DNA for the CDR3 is TGCAGCGTGGCCGGGACCCGAAATTCACCCCTCCACTTT. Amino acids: CSVAGTRNSPLHF. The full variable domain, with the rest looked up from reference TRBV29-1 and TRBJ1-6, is SAVISQKPSRDICQRGTSLTIQCQVDSQVTMMFWYRQQPGQSLTLIATANQGSEATYESGFVIDKFPISRPNLTFSTLTVSNMSPEDSSIYLCSVAGTRNSPLHFGNGTRLTVT.

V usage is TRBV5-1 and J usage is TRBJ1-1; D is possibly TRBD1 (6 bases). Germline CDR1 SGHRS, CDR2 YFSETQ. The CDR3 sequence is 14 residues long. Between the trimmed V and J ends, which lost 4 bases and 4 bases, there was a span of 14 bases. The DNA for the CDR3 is TGCGCCAGCAGCCCGAGGGGGGTTAGCACTGAAGCTTTCTTT. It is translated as CASSPRGVSTEAFF.

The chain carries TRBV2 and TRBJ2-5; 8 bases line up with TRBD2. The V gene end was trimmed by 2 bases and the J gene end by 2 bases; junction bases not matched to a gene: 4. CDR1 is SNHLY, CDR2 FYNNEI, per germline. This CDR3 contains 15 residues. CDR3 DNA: TGTGCCAGCAGTGAATCGCGGGGGGAACAAGAGACCCAGTACTTC. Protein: CASSESRGEQETQYF.

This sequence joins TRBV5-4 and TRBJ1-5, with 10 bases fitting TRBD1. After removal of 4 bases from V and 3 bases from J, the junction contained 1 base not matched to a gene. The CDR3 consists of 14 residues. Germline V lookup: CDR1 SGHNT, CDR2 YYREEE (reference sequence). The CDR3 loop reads CASSRQGANQPQHF. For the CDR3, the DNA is TGTGCCAGCAGCCGACAGGGGGCCAATCAGCCCCAGCATTTT.

CDR3 nucleotide sequence: TGCGCCAGCAGCTTGCTCGATAGCACAGATACGCAGTATTTT. Residues: CASSLLDSTDTQYF. The chain is built from TRBV5-1 and TRBJ2-3; no reliable D call. The V and J ends lost 1 base and 0 bases respectively, with 6 bases between them. CDR1 is SGHRS, CDR2 YFSETQ, per germline. The CDR3 contains 14 residues.

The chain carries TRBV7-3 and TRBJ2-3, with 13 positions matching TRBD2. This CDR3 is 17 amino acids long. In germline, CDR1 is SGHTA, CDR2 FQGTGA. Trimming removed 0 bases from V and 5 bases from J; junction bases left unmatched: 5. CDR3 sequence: CASSLTLGLAGVDTQYF. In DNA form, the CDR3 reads TGTGCCAGCAGCTTAACGTTAGGACTAGCGGGGGTAGATACGCAGTATTTT.

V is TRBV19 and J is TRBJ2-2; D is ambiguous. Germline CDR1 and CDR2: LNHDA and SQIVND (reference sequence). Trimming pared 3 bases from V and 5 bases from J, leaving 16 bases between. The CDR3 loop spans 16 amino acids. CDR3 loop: CASSILGIPGTGELFF. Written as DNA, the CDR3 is TGTGCCAGTAGTATCTTAGGGATCCCCGGGACCGGGGAGCTGTTTTTT.

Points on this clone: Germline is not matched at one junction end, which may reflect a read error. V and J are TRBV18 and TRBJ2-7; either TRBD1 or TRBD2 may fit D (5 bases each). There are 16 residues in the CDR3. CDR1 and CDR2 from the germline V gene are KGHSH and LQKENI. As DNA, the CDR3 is TGTGCCAGCTCACCAACCTGGGACCCTCAATCCTCCGAGCAGTACTTC. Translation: CASSPTWDPQSSEQYF.

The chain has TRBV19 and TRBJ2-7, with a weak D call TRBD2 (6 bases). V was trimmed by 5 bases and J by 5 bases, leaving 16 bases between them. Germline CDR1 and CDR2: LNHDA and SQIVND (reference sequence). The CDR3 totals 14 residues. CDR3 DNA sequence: TGTGCCAGTAGTCTTCGACTAGGAGCCGACGAGCAGTACTTC. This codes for CASSLRLGADEQYF.

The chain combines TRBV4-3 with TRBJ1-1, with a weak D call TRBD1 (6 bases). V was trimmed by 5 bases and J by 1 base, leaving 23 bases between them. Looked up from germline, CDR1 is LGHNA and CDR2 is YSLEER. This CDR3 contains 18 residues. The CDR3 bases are TGCGCCAGCAGCTGGGAAATATCGGTACAGGGAAAGAACACTGAAGCTTTCTTT. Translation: CASSWEISVQGKNTEAFF.

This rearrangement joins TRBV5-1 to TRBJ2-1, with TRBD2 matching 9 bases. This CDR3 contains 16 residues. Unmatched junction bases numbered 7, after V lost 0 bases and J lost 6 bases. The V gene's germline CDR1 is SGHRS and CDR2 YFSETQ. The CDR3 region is CASSLGLRGGANEQFF. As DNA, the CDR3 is TGCGCCAGCAGCTTGGGTCTGCGGGGGGGCGCCAATGAGCAGTTCTTC.